The rows below give T cell receptor beta chains drawn from one sample of a study of blood T cell repertoires in COVID-19. Only in-frame clones appear in the TCRdb table, and some are missing; sequencing was by immunoSEQ multiplex PCR. The data show tens of thousands of clones, over 80% seen once. The material sequenced was peripheral blood. These TCRs come from a human donor in a cohort sampled during active COVID-19. The CDR3 runs from the conserved cysteine through the conserved F or W. D genes are given only for firm matches. Size is omitted from some rows. Given values are once, few, many or a class for expanded clones.

D,length,J,size,V,DNA,CDR3
.,16,TRBJ2-1,.,TRBV7-7,TGTGCCAGCAGCCCGCTGTCTGGGAGTGCCTACAATGAGCAGTTCTTC,CASSPLSGSAYNEQFF
.,14,TRBJ2-4,once,TRBV30,TGTGCCTGGAGTGACAGTGATCGGCAAAACATTCAGTACTTC,CAWSDSDRQNIQYF
TRBD2,15,TRBJ2-2,.,TRBV19,TGTGCCAGCTCGGGACTAGCGGGAGGGGGCGGGGAGCTGTTTTTT,CASSGLAGGGGELFF
TRBD1,15,TRBJ1-2,.,TRBV5-4,TGTGCCAGCAGCTTGGAGCAGGGGGGTAGTTATGGCTACACCTTC,CASSLEQGGSYGYTF
TRBD1,15,TRBJ2-7,.,TRBV2,TGTGCCAGCAGTGGGGACAGTCCTACGAGAGTCCATCAGTACTTC,CASSGDSPTRVHQYF
TRBD1,17,TRBJ2-1,few,TRBV18,TGTGCCAGCTCACCACACGTGCCGGGACAGATTATGAATGAGCAGTTCTTC,CASSPHVPGQIMNEQFF
TRBD1,14,TRBJ1-5,.,TRBV19,TGTGCCAGTAGACAGACAGGGAGTAATCAGCCCCAGCATTTT,CASRQTGSNQPQHF
TRBD2,19,TRBJ2-7,few,TRBV11-2,TGTGCCAGCAGCTTACGACTAGCGGGGGGCTCCAAAAGCTCCTACGAGCAGTACTTC,CASSLRLAGGSKSSYEQYF
TRBD2,16,TRBJ2-2,.,TRBV5-1,TGCGCCAGCAGCTTTCTAGCGGGAGGTGGGACCGGGGAGCTGTTTTTT,CASSFLAGGGTGELFF
TRBD2,15,TRBJ2-1,.,TRBV6-5,TGTGCCAGCAGTTACCACACAGCGGGAGGGGGAGAGCAGTTCTTC,CASSYHTAGGGEQFF
.,13,TRBJ1-1,.,TRBV3-1/TRBV3-2,TGTGCCAGCAGCCCGTTCCTAGACACTGAAGCTTTCTTT,CASSPFLDTEAFF
.,15,TRBJ2-3,once,TRBV19,TGTGCCAGTCGGGCGGGCGGTGGAGTCACAGATACGCAGTATTTT,CASRAGGGVTDTQYF
TRBD1,14,TRBJ2-7,.,TRBV11-3,TGTGCCAGCAGCTTTGGGACAGGCAACTACGAGCAGTACTTC,CASSFGTGNYEQYF
.,13,TRBJ1-5,few,TRBV24-1,TGTGCCACCAGTCCGGCGGGAAACCAGCCCCAGCATTTT,CATSPAGNQPQHF
.,13,TRBJ2-7,.,TRBV6-2/TRBV6-3,TGTGCCAGCAGTTCCAGGATCTCCTACGAGCAGTACTTC,CASSSRISYEQYF
TRBD1,13,TRBJ1-1,.,TRBV6-4,TGTGCCAGCAGTCGGACAGGGAACACTGAAGCTTTCTTT,CASSRTGNTEAFF
.,12,TRBJ1-2,.,TRBV14,TGTGCCAGCAGCCCAGGGGACTATGGCTACACCTTC,CASSPGDYGYTF
TRBD2,15,TRBJ2-7,.,TRBV27,TGTGCCAGCAGGACTAGCGGGGGACCCTCCTACGAGCAGTACTTC,CASRTSGGPSYEQYF
TRBD2,15,TRBJ2-3,.,TRBV7-2,TGTGCCAGCAGCAGACTAGCGGGGAAAGGTGATACGCAGTATTTT,CASSRLAGKGDTQYF
.,16,TRBJ2-2,.,TRBV14,TGTGCCAGCAGCCGATCCACCGGGACGAACACCGGGGAGCTGTTTTTT,CASSRSTGTNTGELFF
.,13,TRBJ1-5,.,TRBV5-6,TGTGCCAGCAGCTTGAGGAGGGGACAGCCCCAGCATTTT,CASSLRRGQPQHF
TRBD1,16,TRBJ2-7,.,TRBV7-3,TGTGCCAGCAGCCCACCGCCCGGGACAGGAAAGGGTGAGCAGTACTTC,CASSPPPGTGKGEQYF
TRBD1,16,TRBJ2-7,.,TRBV19,TGTGCCAGTAGTTATTCGGGACAGGGGATCCCCTACGAGCAGTACTTC,CASSYSGQGIPYEQYF
TRBD2,15,TRBJ2-5,.,TRBV9,TGTGCCAGCAGCCAGATGGGCGGGGGAGAAGAGACCCAGTACTTC,CASSQMGGGEETQYF
TRBD1,11,TRBJ1-2,.,TRBV29-1,TGCAGCGTTGGGACAGGGGTTGGCTACACCTTC,CSVGTGVGYTF
TRBD1,14,TRBJ2-3,.,TRBV2,TGTGCCAGCAACCGGGACAGGGCCGCAGATACGCAGTATTTT,CASNRDRAADTQYF
TRBD1,12,TRBJ2-1,.,TRBV30,TGTGCCTGGACCGAACAGGGGGATGAGCAGTTCTTC,CAWTEQGDEQFF
.,15,TRBJ1-2,.,TRBV3-1/TRBV3-2,TGTGCCAGCAGCCTCGGGGGTCTTTCTAACTATGGCTACACCTTC,CASSLGGLSNYGYTF
TRBD2,14,TRBJ2-1,.,TRBV28,TGTGCCAGCAGTCAAGGACTTGGGCGGGAGAGAAAATTCTTC,CASSQGLGRERKFF
TRBD2,16,TRBJ2-1,.,TRBV30,TGTGCCTGGAGTGTCGGTCTAGCGGGGGGTAAGGATGAGCAGTTCTTC,CAWSVGLAGGKDEQFF
TRBD1,13,TRBJ1-4,.,TRBV2,TGTGCCAGCAGCGGCGGACAGGTGCTATGGAAATTTTTT,CASSGGQVLWKFF
.,11,TRBJ2-7,few,TRBV19,TGTGCCAGTAGTATAGGCGGGGAGCAGTACTTC,CASSIGGEQYF
.,11,TRBJ2-4,.,TRBV20-1,TGCAGTGCCTCCCCAACTAGCTCTCAGTACTTC,CSASPTSSQYF
TRBD2,15,TRBJ2-1,.,TRBV19,TGTGCCAGTAGTACGCTAGCGGGGGGGCCCGATGAGCAGTTCTTC,CASSTLAGGPDEQFF
TRBD2,17,TRBJ2-7,.,TRBV28,TGTGCCAGCAGTTTCTACCTCACAGGGGGACTAGCGGAAGAGCAGTACTTC,CASSFYLTGGLAEEQYF
.,15,TRBJ2-3,.,TRBV11-2,TGTGCCAGCAGCTTAAGGGGGAAGGCCCCAGATACGCAGTATTTT,CASSLRGKAPDTQYF
.,14,TRBJ2-7,.,TRBV27,TGTGCCAGCAGTTTATCTCGGGGATTCTACGAGCAGTACTTC,CASSLSRGFYEQYF